The source of this T cell receptor beta chain is a study of cytomegalovirus exposure and HLA in healthy donors. Study as a whole: Both the 120 validation repertoires and the roughly 700 first-cohort repertoires used the same platform, as reported by a later analysis.

Turning to this clone: Its antigen is undetermined.

General study findings and limits: Three of the chains that were CMV-associated were confirmed in vitro to be specific for CMV antigens. Most TCR sequences were rare, but some public TCRs occurred in many donors.

Measured with immunoSEQ multiplex PCR; TCRdb has only the in-frame clones, and not every one. The data show over 150,000 clones, approximately 86% seen once. CDR1 is MGHRA and CDR2 is YSYEKL in the germline V gene. The CDR3 is made up of 19 amino acids. Trimming stripped 1 base from V and 5 bases from J, with 24 bases between. The rearrangement uses TRBV4-1 and TRBJ1-5; D is uncertain. This receptor was taken from a man younger than 30 in good health and CMV-seropositive. Sequencing was performed on PBMCs. The CDR3 reads CASSQGYGRPLPTDQPQHF. CDR3 in DNA: TGCGCCAGCAGCCAAGGGTACGGCAGGCCCCTGCCCACAGATCAGCCCCAGCATTTT.